These 8 T cell receptor beta chains were sequenced from one sample in a study of blood T cell repertoires in COVID-19. Some clones are missing from TCRdb's copy, which holds only in-frame ones; the method was immunoSEQ multiplex PCR. This sample has 200,000 to 300,000 clones; roughly 82% occur once, and the top ten carry about 2%. The sample taken for sequencing was peripheral blood. The receptors shown here come from a man in his forties who had recovered from COVID-19.

The V and J genes are TRBV30 and TRBJ1-5; 9 bases are shared with TRBD1. CDR3 length equals 14 residues. Germline V lookup: CDR1 GTSNPN, CDR2 SVGIG (reference sequence). Trimming removed 2 bases from V and 6 bases from J; junction bases left unmatched: 5. This CDR3 reads CAWSTQGASQPQHF. DNA of the CDR3: TGTGCCTGGAGTACACAGGGGGCAAGTCAGCCCCAGCATTTT.

The chain recombines TRBV6-5 with TRBJ1-2; 8 nucleotides line up with TRBD1. V was clipped by 2 bases and J by 6 bases; unmatched bases: 5. The germline V gene encodes CDR1 MNHEY and CDR2 SVGAGI. This CDR3 has 14 amino acids. CDR3 amino acids: CASSYQGASDGYTF. CDR3 DNA sequence: TGTGCCAGCAGTTACCAGGGGGCGTCGGATGGCTACACCTTC.

The V call is TRBV5-6, the J call TRBJ2-3; 8 bases map to TRBD2. The CDR3 contains 16 residues. The germline V gene has CDR1 SGHDT and CDR2 YYEEEE. Unmatched junction bases numbered 6, after V lost 3 bases and J lost 0 bases. In DNA form, the CDR3 reads TGTGCCAGCAGCTCACTACTAGCGGAAAGCACAGATACGCAGTATTTT. Translating it yields CASSSLLAESTDTQYF.

The genes are TRBV2 and TRBJ1-1; D not certain. CDR1 and CDR2 from the germline V gene are SNHLY and FYNNEI. The germline V and J ends were trimmed by 4 bases and 7 bases, with 4 bases remaining between them. The CDR3 length is 10 residues. CDR3 residues: CASSVNEAFF. CDR3 coding DNA: TGTGCCAGCAGTGTAAATGAAGCTTTCTTT. The full variable domain, completed using reference TRBV2 and TRBJ1-1, is EPEVTQTPSHQVTQMGQEVILRCVPISNHLYFYWYRQILGQKVEFLVSFYNNEISEKSEIFDDQFSVERPDGSNFTLKIRSTKLEDSAMYFCASSVNEAFFGQGTRLTVV.

DNA of the CDR3: TGTGCCAGCAGCTTGGGGAGCGGGACCTACAATGAGCAGTTCTTC. Translating gives CASSLGSGTYNEQFF. The chain has TRBV5-4 and TRBJ2-1; TRBD2 aligns across 7 bases. J was trimmed by 2 bases and V by 0 bases; bases with no gene match: 2. CDR3 size: 15 residues. The germline CDR1 and CDR2 sequences are SGHNT and YYREEE (reference sequence).

The chain joins TRBV5-6 to TRBJ2-5; no definite D call. Trimming pared 2 bases from V and 7 bases from J, leaving 12 bases between. CDR3 length: 13 residues. Germline assignment: CDR1 SGHDT and CDR2 YYEEEE. CDR3 amino acids: CASSFGRKRTQYF. CDR3 coding DNA: TGTGCCAGCAGCTTCGGTCGGAAGCGGACCCAGTACTTC.

The chain joins TRBV7-2 to TRBJ2-3, with TRBD2 matching 7 bases. The length of the CDR3 is 16 residues. Trimming removed 5 bases from V and 4 bases from J; junction bases left unmatched: 12. Per the germline V gene, CDR1 is SGHTA and CDR2 is FQGNSA. In nucleotides, the CDR3 is TGTGCCAGCAGCACCCAGGGCGCGGGAGCGGCAGATACGCAGTATTTT. Amino acids: CASSTQGAGAADTQYF.

V is TRBV19 and J is TRBJ1-5, with D unclear. The V and J ends lost 5 bases and 3 bases respectively, with 8 bases between them. This CDR3 has 13 residues. Per the germline V gene, CDR1 is LNHDA and CDR2 is SQIVND (reference sequence). CDR3 bases: TGTGCCAGTAGTGGCGGAATCAATCAGCCCCAGCATTTT. Encoded protein: CASSGGINQPQHF.